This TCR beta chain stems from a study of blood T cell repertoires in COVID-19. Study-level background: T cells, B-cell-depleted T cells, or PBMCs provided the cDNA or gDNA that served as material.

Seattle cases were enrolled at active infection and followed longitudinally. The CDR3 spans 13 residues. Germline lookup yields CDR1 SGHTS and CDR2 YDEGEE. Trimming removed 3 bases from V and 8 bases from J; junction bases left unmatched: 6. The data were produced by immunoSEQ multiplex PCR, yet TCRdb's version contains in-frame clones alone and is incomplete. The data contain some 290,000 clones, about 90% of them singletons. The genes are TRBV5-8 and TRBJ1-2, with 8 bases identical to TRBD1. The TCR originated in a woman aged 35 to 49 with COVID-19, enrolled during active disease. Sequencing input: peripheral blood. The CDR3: CASSSRTGLGYTF. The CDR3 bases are TGTGCCAGCAGCTCCCGGACAGGGTTGGGCTACACCTTC.